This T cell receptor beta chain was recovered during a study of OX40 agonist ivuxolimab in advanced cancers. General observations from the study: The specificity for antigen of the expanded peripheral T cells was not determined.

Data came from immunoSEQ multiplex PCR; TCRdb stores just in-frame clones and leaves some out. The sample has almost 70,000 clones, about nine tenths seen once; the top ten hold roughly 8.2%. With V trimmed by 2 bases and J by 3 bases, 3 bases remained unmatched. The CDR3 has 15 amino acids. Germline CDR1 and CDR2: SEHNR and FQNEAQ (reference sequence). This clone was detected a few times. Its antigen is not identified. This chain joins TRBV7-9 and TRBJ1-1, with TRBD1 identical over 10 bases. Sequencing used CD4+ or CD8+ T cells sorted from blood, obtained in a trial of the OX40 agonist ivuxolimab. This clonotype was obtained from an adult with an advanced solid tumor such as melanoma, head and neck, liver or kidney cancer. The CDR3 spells CASSLQGTGDTEAFF. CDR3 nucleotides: TGTGCCAGCAGCTTACAAGGGACAGGGGACACTGAAGCTTTCTTT.